What follows are 7 T cell receptor beta chains derived from one specimen sequenced in a study of blood T cell repertoires in COVID-19. Some clones are missing from TCRdb's copy, which holds only in-frame ones; the method was immunoSEQ multiplex PCR. The table includes under 50,000 clones, about 88% detected once. Source material: peripheral blood. The source of these receptors is a man aged 50 to 59 with active COVID-19.

This chain connects TRBV11-2 to TRBJ2-1; D unresolved. Trimming took 8 bases from V and 8 from J, leaving 19 bases between them. This CDR3 spans 14 amino acids. Germline assignment: CDR1 SGHAT and CDR2 FQNNGV. The CDR3 sequence: CASGRGERMDEQFF. Here the CDR3 DNA reads TGTGCCAGCGGTCGCGGCGAAAGAATGGATGAGCAGTTCTTC.

This clone has more than one count but fewer than ten. Written as DNA, the CDR3 is TGTGCCAGCAGCTTAGCGGGACAGGGAGCTGGCGAGCAGTACTTC. Translating it yields CASSLAGQGAGEQYF. The chain joins TRBV7-2 to TRBJ2-7; 9 bases agree with TRBD1. J lost 6 bases, V lost 0 bases, and 6 bases had no gene match. The CDR3 sequence is 15 residues long. In germline, CDR1 is SGHTA, CDR2 FQGNSA.

This clone is deemed medium-sized. The chain joins TRBV27 to TRBJ2-7; D ambiguous. Germline CDR1 reads MNHEY; CDR2 reads SMNVEV (reference sequence). The V and J ends lost 3 bases and 2 bases respectively, with 8 bases between them. The CDR3 covers 13 residues. This CDR3 is CASSLGSPYEQYF. In DNA, the CDR3 is TGTGCCAGCAGTTTGGGCTCCCCCTACGAGCAGTACTTC.

J is TRBJ1-2 and V is TRBV3-1 (or the pseudogene TRBV3-2); D gene ambiguous. V lost 6 bases, J lost 3 bases, and 14 bases lay in between. The CDR3 covers 14 residues. Germline V gene sequence: CDR1 LGHDT, CDR2 YNNKEL (reference sequence). The CDR3 nucleotides read TGTGCCAGCAGTACTCCCCGGTCACACTATGGCTACACCTTC. It yields the protein CASSTPRSHYGYTF.

The chain recombines TRBV27 with TRBJ2-1, with TRBD2 as a possible D gene (6 bases). Trimming removed 4 bases from V and 6 bases from J, with 19 bases in between. The CDR3 consists of 16 residues. CDR1 MNHEY and CDR2 SMNVEV come from the germline V gene (reference sequence). The CDR3 reads CASSSPTRYEGNEQFF. As DNA, the CDR3 is TGTGCCAGCAGTTCCCCGACTAGATACGAGGGCAATGAGCAGTTCTTC.

Comments on this clone: At one of its ends the junction is not consistent with the germline gene, which may arise from a read error. The rearrangement links TRBV4-1 to TRBJ1-5, with TRBD1 as a possible D gene (5 bases). Germline CDR1 and CDR2: MGHRA and YSYEKL. The CDR3 is 15 amino acids. CDR3 protein: CASSHDTGENRPQHF. Written as DNA, the CDR3 is TGCGCCAGCAGCCATGACACGGGGGAAAATCGGCCCCAGCATTTT.

This clone was observed a single time. CDR3 loop: CASSSPGSGLYNEQFF. Written as DNA, the CDR3 is TGTGCCAGCAGTTCCCCAGGCAGCGGACTCTACAATGAGCAGTTCTTC. The chain employs TRBV27 and TRBJ2-1; D is perhaps TRBD2 (5 bases). Trimming removed 4 bases from V and 3 bases from J, with 16 bases in between. CDR1 and CDR2 from the germline V gene are MNHEY and SMNVEV (reference sequence). CDR3 length equals 16 residues.